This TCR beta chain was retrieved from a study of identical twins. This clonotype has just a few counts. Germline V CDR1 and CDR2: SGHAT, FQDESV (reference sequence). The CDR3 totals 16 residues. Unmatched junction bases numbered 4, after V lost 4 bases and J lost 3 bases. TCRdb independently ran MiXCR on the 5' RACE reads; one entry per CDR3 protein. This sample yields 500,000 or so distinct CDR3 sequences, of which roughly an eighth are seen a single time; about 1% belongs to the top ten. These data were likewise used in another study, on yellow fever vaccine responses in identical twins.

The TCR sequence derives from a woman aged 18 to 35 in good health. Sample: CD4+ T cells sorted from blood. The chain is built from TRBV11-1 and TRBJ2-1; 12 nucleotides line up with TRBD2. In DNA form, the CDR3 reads TGTGCCAGCAGCTGGACTAGCGGGACCCTCTACAATGAGCAGTTCTTC. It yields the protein CASSWTSGTLYNEQFF.